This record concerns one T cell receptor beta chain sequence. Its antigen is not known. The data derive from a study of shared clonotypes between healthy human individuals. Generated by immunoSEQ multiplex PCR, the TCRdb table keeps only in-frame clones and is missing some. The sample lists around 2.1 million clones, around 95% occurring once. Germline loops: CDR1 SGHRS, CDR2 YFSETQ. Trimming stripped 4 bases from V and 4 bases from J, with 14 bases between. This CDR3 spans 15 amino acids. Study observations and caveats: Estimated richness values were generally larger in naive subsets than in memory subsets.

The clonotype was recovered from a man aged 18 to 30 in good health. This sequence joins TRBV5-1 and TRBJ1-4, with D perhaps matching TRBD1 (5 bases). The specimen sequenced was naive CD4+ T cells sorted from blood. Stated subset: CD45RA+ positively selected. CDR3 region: CASSLGTSVNEKLFF. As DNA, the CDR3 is TGCGCCAGCAGCCTAGGGACCAGCGTTAATGAAAAACTGTTTTTT.